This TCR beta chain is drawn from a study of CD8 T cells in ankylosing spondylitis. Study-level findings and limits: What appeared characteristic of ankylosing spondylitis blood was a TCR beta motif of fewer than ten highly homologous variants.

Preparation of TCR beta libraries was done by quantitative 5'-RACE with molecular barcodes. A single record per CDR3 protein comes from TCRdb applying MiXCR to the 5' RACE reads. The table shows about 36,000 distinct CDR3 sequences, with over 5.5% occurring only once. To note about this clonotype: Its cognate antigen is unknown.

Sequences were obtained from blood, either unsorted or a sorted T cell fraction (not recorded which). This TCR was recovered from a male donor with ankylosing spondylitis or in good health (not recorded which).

This CDR3 is CASSRLAPNTEAFF. CDR3 in DNA: TGTGCCAGCAGTCGACTCGCCCCGAACACTGAAGCTTTCTTT. The chain couples TRBV12-3 or TRBV12-4 to TRBJ1-1; no clear D gene. There are 14 residues in the CDR3. The ends were cut back, 5 bases at V and 1 base at J, with 11 bases in the middle.